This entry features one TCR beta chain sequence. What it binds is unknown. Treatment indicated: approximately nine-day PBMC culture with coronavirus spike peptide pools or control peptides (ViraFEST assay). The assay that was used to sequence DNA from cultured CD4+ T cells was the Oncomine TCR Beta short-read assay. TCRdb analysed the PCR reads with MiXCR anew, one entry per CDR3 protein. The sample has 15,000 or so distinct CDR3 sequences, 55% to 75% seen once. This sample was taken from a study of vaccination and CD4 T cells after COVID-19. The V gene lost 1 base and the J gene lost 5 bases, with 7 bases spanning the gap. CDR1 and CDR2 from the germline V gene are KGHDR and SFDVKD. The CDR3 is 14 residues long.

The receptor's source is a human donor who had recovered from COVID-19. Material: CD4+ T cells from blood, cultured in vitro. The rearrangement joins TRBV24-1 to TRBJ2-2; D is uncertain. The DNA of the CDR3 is TGTGCCACCAGTGATTTATCTCCGACCGGGGAGCTGTTTTTT. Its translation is CATSDLSPTGELFF.